This T cell receptor beta chain was observed in a study of T cell responses to AZD1222 COVID-19 vaccine. Study-level background: Second doses were pooled across both intervals (about 4 or about 12 weeks).

Study-wide points: Only a handful of AZD1222 recipients were seropositive at baseline. It was only after the peak T cell response that any repertoires were sampled. In a largely white British group with more females than males, clonal diversity was possibly underestimated.

CDR3 length: 16 amino acids. Germline loops: CDR1 LNHNV, CDR2 YYDKDF (reference sequence). V was cut by 0 bases and J by 4 bases, with 13 bases left in between. Profiled with immunoSEQ multiplex PCR; TCRdb holds only in-frame clones, not every one. This sample has over 110,000 clones, with 80% to 95% found just once. With respect to this clone: What it binds is unknown.

The receptor was isolated from an adult in good health. The starting material was peripheral blood, obtained on day 0 of AZD1222 vaccination. The chain carries TRBV15 and TRBJ1-5; D uncertain. CDR3: CATSRDLGAMNQPQHF. In nucleotides, the CDR3 is TGTGCCACCAGCAGAGATCTTGGCGCGATGAATCAGCCCCAGCATTTT.